The following is a TCR beta chain sequence with its context. Its specificity is unknown. Assay used: immunoSEQ multiplex PCR; TCRdb lists only in-frame clones, some missing. The repertoire holds about 350,000 clones, with 75% to 90% as singletons. These data belong to a study of Ad26.COV2.S vaccination and SARS-CoV-2 variants. For the study at large: Donor joined the COV1001 Ad26.COV2.S trial arm.

Study-wide points: The placebo group had lower spike-specific TCR breadth than the vaccine recipients did.

Treatment here: around 19 received Ad26.COV2.S at low or high dose, single or two shots; roughly five received placebo; per-sample allocation not given. Samples came from day 63 after the first vaccine or placebo injection. Ad26.COV2.S expressed prefusion-stabilized spike from the original Wuhan strain. With 3 bases removed from V and 3 bases from J, the gap between germline ends came to 11 bases. The V gene's germline CDR1 is SGHTA and CDR2 FQGNSA. This CDR3 region has 14 residues. This receptor was taken from a person aged 18-65 years who received the Ad26.COV2.S COVID-19 vaccine or a placebo. The chain couples TRBV7-2 to TRBJ1-1; D call uncertain. The sequenced sample was peripheral blood, obtained in a trial of Ad26.COV2.S vaccine versus placebo. The CDR3 is CASSLEGSYTEAFF. The CDR3 region has the DNA TGTGCCAGCAGCTTGGAAGGATCCTACACTGAAGCTTTCTTT. The whole variable domain, filled in from reference TRBV7-2 and TRBJ1-1, reads GAGVSQSPSNKVTEKGKDVELRCDPISGHTALYWYRQSLGQGLEFLIYFQGNSAPDKSGLPSDRFSAERTGGSVSTLTIQRTQQEDSAVYLCASSLEGSYTEAFFGQGTRLTVV.